The sequence of this TCR beta chain was determined in a study of blood T cell repertoires in COVID-19. Study details: T cells, B-cell-depleted T cells, or PBMCs supplied cDNA or gDNA.

This table comes from immunoSEQ multiplex PCR, and its TCRdb copy is limited to in-frame clones, with some not included. The sample includes hundreds of thousands of clones, about nine tenths of them seen just once. Germline CDR1 SGHDT, CDR2 YYEEEE. This CDR3 is 15 amino acids long. The V segment lost 3 bases and the J segment 8 bases; nucleotides outside the gene matches: 10. The source is a woman between 18 and 30 years old who had recovered from COVID-19. Sequencing was carried out using PBMCs or T cells enriched from blood (not recorded which). J is TRBJ2-1 and V is TRBV5-6, with TRBD1 matching over 8 bases. CDR3 sequence: CASSWDRLLSDEQFF. The CDR3 DNA is TGTGCCAGCAGCTGGGACAGGCTGTTAAGCGATGAGCAGTTCTTC.